Following are 32 T cell receptor beta chains from one sample sequenced in a study of cytomegalovirus exposure and HLA in healthy donors. The PCR ran on 60 Vbeta and 13 Jbeta primers. TCRdb keeps only in-frame clones here, not all; method: immunoSEQ multiplex PCR. With under 70,000 clones in the sample, the ten largest clones hold more than 9%. Sequencing was done on a sample of PBMCs. These TCRs come from a woman younger than 45 in good health and CMV-seropositive.

The chain couples TRBV5-1 to TRBJ2-6; no clear D gene. CDR1 is SGHRS, CDR2 YFSETQ, per germline. This CDR3 spans 14 amino acids. Trimming cost V 4 bases and J 0 bases, with 5 bases left between them. The CDR3 reads CASSTYSGANVLTF. In DNA form, the CDR3 reads TGCGCCAGCAGCACTTACTCTGGGGCCAACGTCCTGACTTTC.

This chain joins TRBV5-1 and TRBJ1-2; 7 bases agree with TRBD1. Germline CDR1 reads SGHRS; CDR2 reads YFSETQ. CDR3 length: 15 amino acids. V was pared by 4 bases and J by 4 bases, with 10 bases of the junction left unmatched. The CDR3 protein is CASSPYDRDIYGYTF. CDR3 in DNA: TGCGCCAGCAGCCCATATGACAGGGACATCTATGGCTACACCTTC.

The chain joins TRBV5-1 to TRBJ1-4; D is possibly TRBD1 (5 bases). V lost 0 bases and J 5 bases, leaving 8 bases between the germline ends. The germline V gene encodes CDR1 SGHRS and CDR2 YFSETQ. The CDR3 extends over 14 amino acids. The CDR3 DNA reads TGCGCCAGCAGCTTGGGGGGGGTAAATGAAAAACTGTTTTTT. Protein sequence: CASSLGGVNEKLFF.

The genes are TRBV7-8 and TRBJ2-7; D remains unclear. This CDR3 region has 14 residues. Trimming removed 0 bases from V and 2 bases from J, with 8 bases in between. Germline V CDR1 and CDR2: SGHVS, FQNEAQ. CDR3 in amino acids: CASSLAGGAYEQYF. In nucleotides, the CDR3 is TGTGCCAGCAGCTTAGCCGGCGGAGCCTACGAGCAGTACTTC.

V is TRBV5-1 and J is TRBJ2-2; a weak D match, TRBD1 (6 bases). CDR1 and CDR2 (germline): SGHRS, YFSETQ. V lost 6 bases to trimming and J lost 8 bases, with 23 bases between them. The CDR3 consists of 16 residues. The CDR3: CASTRQGPLTGGELFF. CDR3 sequence (DNA): TGCGCCAGCACAAGGCAGGGGCCTCTAACCGGTGGGGAGCTGTTTTTT.

The chain has TRBV5-6 and TRBJ2-3, with 7 bases lining up with TRBD2. Unmatched junction bases numbered 12, after V lost 3 bases and J lost 8 bases. Germline V gene data show CDR1 as SGHDT and CDR2 as YYEEEE. The CDR3 totals 15 residues. The CDR3 bases are TGTGCCAGCAGCTCCGAGGCTGGCGGGAGTGGTACGCAGTATTTT. Amino acid sequence: CASSSEAGGSGTQYF.

The gene calls are TRBV11-3 and TRBJ2-1; TRBD2 aligns across 10 bases. The CDR3 is made up of 15 amino acids. The junction had 6 bases not matched to a gene; V was cut back by 3 bases and J by 7 bases. Looked up from germline, CDR1 is SGHNT and CDR2 is YENEEA. The CDR3 is CASSFPGLAQNEQFF. DNA of the CDR3: TGTGCCAGCAGCTTTCCGGGACTAGCGCAAAATGAGCAGTTCTTC.

The chain employs TRBV5-1 and TRBJ1-2, with TRBD1 identical over 10 bases. Looked up from germline, CDR1 is SGHRS and CDR2 is YFSETQ. CDR3 length equals 14 residues. After removal of 6 bases from V and 0 bases from J, the junction contained 2 bases not matched to a gene. CDR3 region: CASKGQGPNYGYTF. The CDR3 bases are TGCGCCAGCAAGGGACAGGGGCCTAACTATGGCTACACCTTC.

The rearrangement links TRBV6-5 to TRBJ2-1, with 8 nucleotides matching TRBD2. The V gene end was trimmed by 2 bases and the J gene end by 4 bases; junction bases not matched to a gene: 4. This CDR3 is 15 amino acids long. The V gene's germline CDR1 is MNHEY and CDR2 SVGAGI. The CDR3 DNA sequence: TGTGCCAGCAGTTACAAACCGGGAGGGTACAATGAGCAGTTCTTC. Protein sequence: CASSYKPGGYNEQFF.

V and J are TRBV15 and TRBJ2-2; TRBD2 is a possible D gene (5 bases). The CDR3 is 20 amino acids. CDR1 is LNHNV and CDR2 is YYDKDF in the germline V gene (reference sequence). The V end lost 0 bases, the J end lost 8 bases, and 28 bases lay between the germline ends. CDR3 protein: CATSRDSGRVGSLGEGELFF. CDR3 sequence (DNA): TGTGCCACCAGCAGAGATTCGGGAAGAGTGGGTTCCTTGGGCGAGGGGGAGCTGTTTTTT. Variable domain in full (rest from reference TRBV15 and TRBJ2-2): DAMVIQNPRYQVTQFGKPVTLSCSQTLNHNVMYWYQQKSSQAPKLLFHYYDKDFNNEADTPDNFQSRRPNTSFCFLDIRSPGLGDTAMYLCATSRDSGRVGSLGEGELFFGEGSRLTVL.

The V call is TRBV9, the J call TRBJ1-2; TRBD1 aligns across 9 bases. Germline V gene sequence: CDR1 SGDLS, CDR2 YYNGEE. This CDR3 is built from 15 residues. Trimming removed 0 bases from V and 5 bases from J; junction bases left unmatched: 5. The CDR3 bases are TGTGCCAGCAGCGTAGGGACAGGGGTCCGATATGGCTACACCTTC. Amino acid sequence: CASSVGTGVRYGYTF.

V usage is TRBV5-1 and J usage is TRBJ2-5; weak D call: TRBD1 (5 bases). With 4 bases removed from V and 0 bases from J, the gap between germline ends came to 10 bases. The germline gives CDR1 SGHRS, CDR2 YFSETQ. The length of the CDR3 is 14 residues. In DNA form, the CDR3 reads TGCGCCAGCAGCAGGACACGGTACCAAGAGACCCAGTACTTC. It translates to CASSRTRYQETQYF.

This chain uses TRBV7-8 with TRBJ2-1; TRBD2 agrees at 7 bases. This CDR3 contains 12 residues. V was pared by 1 base and J by 15 bases, with 6 bases of the junction left unmatched. Germline CDR1 SGHVS, CDR2 FQNEAQ. CDR3 sequence: CASSLGTREWFF. The CDR3 DNA follows: TGTGCCAGCAGCTTAGGTACGCGGGAGTGGTTCTTC.

This rearrangement joins TRBV28 to TRBJ1-2; D gene uncertain. V was pared by 1 base and J by 9 bases, with 12 bases between. Germline V gene data show CDR1 as MDHEN and CDR2 as SYDVKM. The CDR3 runs 13 residues. The CDR3 nucleotides read TGTGCCAGCAGTTTATCGGCAGGTCGTAGCTACACCTTC. Encoded protein: CASSLSAGRSYTF.

This chain uses TRBV5-4 with TRBJ2-2, with 8 nucleotides matching TRBD1. The CDR3 has 17 residues. Looked up from germline, CDR1 is SGHNT and CDR2 is YYREEE (reference sequence). Germline trimming cut 4 bases from V and 2 bases from J; bases unmatched to any gene: 10. CDR3 loop: CASSGTTGGANTGELFF. The DNA for the CDR3 is TGTGCCAGCAGCGGAACAACAGGGGGAGCAAACACCGGGGAGCTGTTTTTT.

The chain links TRBV28 to TRBJ1-1, with TRBD1 matching 10 bases. Per the germline V gene, CDR1 is MDHEN and CDR2 is SYDVKM. The length of the CDR3 is 15 residues. After removal of 3 bases from V and 10 bases from J, the junction contained 11 bases not matched to a gene. For the CDR3, the DNA is TGTGCCAGCAGTTTGACAGGGGGCGGGGGACTGGGAGCTTTCTTT. This sequence encodes CASSLTGGGGLGAFF.

The J gene is TRBJ2-7, the V gene TRBV5-1; 13 bases map to TRBD2. Trimming removed 0 bases from V and 5 bases from J; junction bases left unmatched: 5. The CDR3 length is 16 residues. Germline V lookup: CDR1 SGHRS, CDR2 YFSETQ. CDR3 protein: CASSLAGGLAGDEQYF. In nucleotides, the CDR3 is TGCGCCAGCAGCTTGGCGGGCGGACTAGCGGGGGACGAGCAGTACTTC.

The V gene is TRBV27, the J gene TRBJ2-1; 14 bases are shared with TRBD2. CDR3 size: 14 residues. Germline values: CDR1 MNHEY, CDR2 SMNVEV (reference sequence). V was pared by 8 bases and J by 9 bases, with 6 bases of the junction left unmatched. This CDR3 is CASLGLAGGGEQFF. The CDR3 nucleotides are TGTGCCAGCCTAGGACTAGCGGGGGGCGGTGAGCAGTTCTTC.

The chain recombines TRBV7-9 with TRBJ1-1, with 7 bases identical to TRBD1. Trimming took 2 bases from V and 0 from J; bases not matched to a gene: 9. Germline values: CDR1 SEHNR, CDR2 FQNEAQ (reference sequence). The CDR3 sequence is 17 residues long. The CDR3 is CASSLPPGQTMNTEAFF. CDR3 nucleotides: TGTGCCAGCAGCTTACCTCCGGGACAGACCATGAACACTGAAGCTTTCTTT.

The genes are TRBV7-9 and TRBJ1-2, with unresolved D. The CDR3 sequence is 11 residues long. Per the germline V gene, CDR1 is SEHNR and CDR2 is FQNEAQ (reference sequence). V lost 11 bases and J 8 bases, leaving 15 bases between the germline ends. This chain's CDR3 is CASPDERGYTF. As DNA, the CDR3 is TGTGCCTCGCCGGACGAGCGGGGCTACACCTTC.

V is TRBV27 and J is TRBJ1-2, with a weak D call TRBD1 (6 bases). V lost 3 bases and J 2 bases, leaving 13 bases between the germline ends. The CDR3 is 15 residues long. The germline gives CDR1 MNHEY, CDR2 SMNVEV (reference sequence). The CDR3 coding sequence is TGTGCCAGCAGTTTCGGCATGGACAGCAACTATGGCTACACCTTC. The encoded protein is CASSFGMDSNYGYTF.

The V and J genes are TRBV6-6 and TRBJ2-2, with D possibly being TRBD2 (5 bases). The V and J ends lost 2 bases and 7 bases respectively, with 14 bases between them. This CDR3 is 15 amino acids long. The germline gives CDR1 MNHNY, CDR2 SVGAGI (reference sequence). The CDR3 sequence is CASSYPERGIGELFF. The CDR3 region has the DNA TGTGCCAGCAGTTACCCTGAGCGAGGGATCGGGGAGCTGTTTTTT.

The J gene is TRBJ2-5, the V gene TRBV19, with TRBD1 as a possible D gene (5 bases). CDR1 and CDR2 from the germline V gene are LNHDA and SQIVND (reference sequence). The V end lost 3 bases, the J end lost 2 bases, and 7 bases lay between the germline ends. This CDR3 region has 13 residues. The CDR3 protein is CASSIRQQETQYF. DNA for the CDR3: TGTGCCAGTAGTATTAGACAGCAAGAGACCCAGTACTTC.

This sequence joins TRBV6-6 and TRBJ2-7, with TRBD1 as a possible D gene (6 bases). The germline gives CDR1 MNHNY, CDR2 SVGAGI (reference sequence). Trimming stripped 5 bases from V and 2 bases from J, with 13 bases between. The CDR3 extends over 14 amino acids. CDR3 sequence: CASSPTGSPYEQYF. The CDR3 bases are TGTGCCAGCAGTCCTACAGGGTCGCCCTACGAGCAGTACTTC.

The rearrangement joins TRBV5-1 to TRBJ2-2, with 8 bases lining up with TRBD1. The CDR3 contains 13 residues. Germline V lookup: CDR1 SGHRS, CDR2 YFSETQ. V trimming: 5 bases; J trimming: 5 bases; junction bases outside the gene matches: 2. The CDR3 loop is CASSTGGTGELFF. The DNA of the CDR3 is TGCGCCAGCAGTACAGGGGGAACCGGGGAGCTGTTTTTT.

The chain is built from TRBV19 and TRBJ2-7; D is possibly TRBD1 (7 bases). The germline V gene has CDR1 LNHDA and CDR2 SQIVND (reference sequence). Trimming left V 6 bases short and J 0 bases short, with 12 bases between. This CDR3 has 14 residues. Here the CDR3 reads CASSQGGGSYEQYF. Written as DNA, the CDR3 is TGTGCCAGTAGCCAGGGGGGAGGCTCCTACGAGCAGTACTTC.

In regard to this clone: Additional DNA sequences in this sample encode the identical CDR3. This chain joins TRBV4-2 and TRBJ1-1; TRBD1 aligns across 9 bases. The CDR3 runs to 14 residues. The trim removed 1 base at V and 11 bases at J, leaving 8 bases unmatched. Germline CDR1 and CDR2: LGHNA and YNFKEQ. As DNA, the CDR3 is TGTGCCAGCAGCCAAGTCGACAGGGGGGATGAGGCTTTCTTT. Encoded protein: CASSQVDRGDEAFF.

V gene TRBV27 combines with J gene TRBJ2-1, with D perhaps TRBD1 (6 bases). V lost 5 bases and J lost 6, with 20 bases in between. Per the germline V gene, CDR1 is MNHEY and CDR2 is SMNVEV (reference sequence). There are 16 residues in the CDR3. The CDR3 loop reads CASSQGSSFSTNEQFF. The DNA for the CDR3 is TGTGCCAGCAGTCAGGGGTCTTCCTTTTCCACCAATGAGCAGTTCTTC.

The chain employs TRBV6-6 and TRBJ1-6; a possible D gene is TRBD1 (6 bases). Germline V lookup: CDR1 MNHNY, CDR2 SVGAGI (reference sequence). V was clipped by 0 bases and J by 5 bases, with 8 bases between them. The CDR3 extends over 15 amino acids. The CDR3 loop is CASSYSDSNNSPLHF. As DNA, the CDR3 is TGTGCCAGCAGTTACTCGGACAGTAATAATTCACCCCTCCACTTT.

The chain recombines TRBV5-6 with TRBJ2-7; D may be TRBD2 (6 bases). Germline V gene sequence: CDR1 SGHDT, CDR2 YYEEEE. The V end was cut by 4 bases, the J end by 2 bases, with 10 bases between. The CDR3 is made up of 13 amino acids. As DNA, the CDR3 is TGTGCCAGCAGCCAGGGACTGGCCTACGAGCAGTACTTC. Its translation: CASSQGLAYEQYF.

The chain joins TRBV30 to TRBJ2-3; maybe TRBD2 (6 bases). With 2 bases removed from V and 6 bases from J, the gap between germline ends came to 9 bases. The CDR3 length is 12 residues. CDR1 is GTSNPN, CDR2 SVGIG, per germline (reference sequence). The CDR3 bases are TGTGCCTGGAGTTTAGCGGCGGATACGCAGTATTTT. Its protein is CAWSLAADTQYF. The whole variable domain, remainder taken from reference TRBV30 and TRBJ2-3, is SQTIHQWPATLVQPVGSPLSLECTVEGTSNPNLYWYRQAAGRGLQLLFYSVGIGQISSEVPQNLSASRPQDRQFILSSKKLLLSDSGFYLCAWSLAADTQYFGPGTRLTVL.

The rearrangement joins TRBV6-1 to TRBJ2-7; TRBD1 agrees at 9 bases. J was trimmed by 3 bases and V by 3 bases; bases with no gene match: 0. The CDR3 covers 13 residues. CDR1 MNHNS and CDR2 SASEGT come from the germline V gene. CDR3 coding DNA: TGTGCCAGCAGTGAGGACAGGGGCTACGAGCAGTACTTC. It codes for CASSEDRGYEQYF.